What follows are 2 T cell receptor beta chains derived from one specimen sequenced in a study of blood T cell repertoires in COVID-19. Sequencing used immunoSEQ multiplex PCR; TCRdb keeps in-frame clones, though not all of them. The repertoire has about 27,000 clones, roughly 82% of them found once; the top ten carry around 1.8%. The specimen was peripheral blood. These receptors originate from an elderly man with active or convalescent COVID-19.

CDR3 amino acids: CASSHYRGPSYEQYF. For the CDR3, the DNA is TGTGCCAGCAGCCATTACAGGGGGCCCTCCTACGAGCAGTACTTC. This chain connects TRBV4-2 to TRBJ2-7; 9 bases map to TRBD1. Germline lookup yields CDR1 LGHNA and CDR2 YNFKEQ. This CDR3 spans 15 amino acids. The J segment lost 0 bases and the V segment lost 3 bases, leaving 3 bases of the junction unmatched.

The V call is TRBV6-5, the J call TRBJ2-2; 10 bases match TRBD2. The CDR3 spans 15 residues. Germline CDR1 reads MNHEY; CDR2 reads SVGAGI. Unmatched junction bases numbered 4, after V lost 3 bases and J lost 6 bases. For the CDR3, the DNA is TGTGCCAGCAGTTATGCTAGCGGGAGATCCGGGGAGCTGTTTTTT. It is translated as CASSYASGRSGELFF.